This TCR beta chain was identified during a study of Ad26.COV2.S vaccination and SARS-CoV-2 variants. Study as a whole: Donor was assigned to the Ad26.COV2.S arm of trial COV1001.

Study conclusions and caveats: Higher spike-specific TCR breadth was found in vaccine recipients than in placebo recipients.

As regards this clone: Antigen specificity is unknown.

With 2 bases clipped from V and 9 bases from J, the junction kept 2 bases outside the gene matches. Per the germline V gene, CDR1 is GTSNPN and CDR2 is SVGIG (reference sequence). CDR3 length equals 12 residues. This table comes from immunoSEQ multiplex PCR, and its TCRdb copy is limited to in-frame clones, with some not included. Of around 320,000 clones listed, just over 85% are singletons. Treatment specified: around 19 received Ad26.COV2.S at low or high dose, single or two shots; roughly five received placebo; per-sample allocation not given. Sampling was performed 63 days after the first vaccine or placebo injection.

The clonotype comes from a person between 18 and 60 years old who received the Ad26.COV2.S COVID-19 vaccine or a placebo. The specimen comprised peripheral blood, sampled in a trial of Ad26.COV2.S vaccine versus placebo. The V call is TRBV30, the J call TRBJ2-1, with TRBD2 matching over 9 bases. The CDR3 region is CAWSWRGGEQFF. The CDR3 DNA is TGTGCCTGGAGTTGGCGGGGGGGTGAGCAGTTCTTC. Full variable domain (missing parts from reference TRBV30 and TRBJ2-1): SQTIHQWPATLVQPVGSPLSLECTVEGTSNPNLYWYRQAAGRGLQLLFYSVGIGQISSEVPQNLSASRPQDRQFILSSKKLLLSDSGFYLCAWSWRGGEQFFGPGTRLTVL.